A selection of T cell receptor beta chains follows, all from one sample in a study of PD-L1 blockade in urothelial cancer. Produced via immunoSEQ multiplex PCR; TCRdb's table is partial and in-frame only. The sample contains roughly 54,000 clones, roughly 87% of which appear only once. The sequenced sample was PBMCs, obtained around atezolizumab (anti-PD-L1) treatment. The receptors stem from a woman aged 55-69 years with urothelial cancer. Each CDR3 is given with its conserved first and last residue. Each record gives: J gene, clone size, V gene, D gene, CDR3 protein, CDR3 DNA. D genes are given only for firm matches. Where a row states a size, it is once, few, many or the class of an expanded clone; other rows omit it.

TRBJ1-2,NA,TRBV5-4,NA,CASSLSGQIPYGYTF,TGTGCCAGCAGCTTATCCGGACAGATTCCCTATGGCTACACCTTC
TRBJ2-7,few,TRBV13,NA,CASSFQMAYEQYF,TGTGCCAGCAGCTTTCAGATGGCCTACGAGCAGTACTTC
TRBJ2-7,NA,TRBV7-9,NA,CASSLLIGRRYEQYF,TGTGCCAGCAGCTTACTCATCGGGAGAAGGTACGAGCAGTACTTC
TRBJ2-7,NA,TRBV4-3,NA,CASSQTAGVYEQYF,TGCGCCAGCAGCCAAACCGCAGGGGTTTACGAGCAGTACTTC
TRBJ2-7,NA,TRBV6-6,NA,CASSLQGYEQYF,TGTGCCAGCAGTCTACAGGGCTACGAGCAGTACTTC
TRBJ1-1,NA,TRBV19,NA,CASSNQRGTEAFF,TGTGCCAGTAGTAACCAAAGGGGCACTGAAGCTTTCTTT
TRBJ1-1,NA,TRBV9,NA,CASSPQTEAFF,TGTGCCAGCAGCCCACAGACTGAAGCTTTCTTT
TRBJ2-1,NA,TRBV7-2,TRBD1,CASSIRTGSNNEQFF,TGTGCCAGCAGCATACGGACAGGGAGCAACAATGAGCAGTTCTTC
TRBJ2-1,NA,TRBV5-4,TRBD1,CASRSGTGLVF,TGTGCCAGCAGATCCGGGACAGGGCTTGTCTTC
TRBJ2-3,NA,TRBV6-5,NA,CASSYSQATDTQYF,TGTGCCAGCAGTTACTCCCAGGCCACAGATACGCAGTATTTT
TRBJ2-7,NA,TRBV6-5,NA,CASSMGQLYEQYF,TGTGCCAGCAGCATGGGACAACTCTACGAGCAGTACTTC
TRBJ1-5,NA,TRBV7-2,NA,CASSQTGYSNQPQHF,TGTGCCAGCAGCCAAACAGGATATAGCAATCAGCCCCAGCATTTT
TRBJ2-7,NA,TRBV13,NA,CASTSPGLNYEQYF,TGTGCCAGCACCTCGCCGGGACTTAACTACGAGCAGTACTTC
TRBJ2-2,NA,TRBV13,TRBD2,CASSFRTSTVGELFF,TGTGCCAGCAGCTTTAGGACTAGCACTGTCGGGGAGCTGTTTTTT
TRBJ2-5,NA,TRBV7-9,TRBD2,CASSPYPLAGGRETQYF,TGTGCCAGCAGCCCCTACCCACTAGCGGGGGGGCGAGAGACCCAGTACTTC
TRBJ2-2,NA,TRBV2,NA,CASSENGISGELFF,TGTGCCAGCAGTGAAAACGGGATCTCTGGGGAGCTGTTTTTT
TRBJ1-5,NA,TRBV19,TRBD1,CASSITGTGDQPQHF,TGTGCCAGTAGTATCACCGGGACAGGGGATCAGCCCCAGCATTTT